One and the same sample provided the 6 T cell receptor beta chains below, sequenced in a study of T cell responses to AZD1222 COVID-19 vaccine. Libraries were prepared by immunoSEQ multiplex PCR; TCRdb keeps only in-frame clonotypes and omits some of them. There are some 170,000 clones in the sample; approximately 94% occur only once, and under 6% lies in the top ten. This sample comprised peripheral blood, obtained 28 days after the second AZD1222 dose. Receptors were obtained from an adult who received the AZD1222 COVID-19 vaccine.

The V call is TRBV19, the J call TRBJ2-1; D perhaps matches TRBD2 (6 bases). Trimming left V 6 bases short and J 2 bases short, with 14 bases between. This CDR3 region has 15 residues. Germline V gene sequence: CDR1 LNHDA, CDR2 SQIVND (reference sequence). CDR3 loop: CASRNPGLAYNEQFF. The CDR3 DNA follows: TGTGCCAGTAGGAACCCGGGACTTGCCTACAATGAGCAGTTCTTC.

Only a few counts were recorded for this clone. This chain uses TRBV11-2 with TRBJ1-1; perhaps TRBD1 as D (5 bases). Germline assignment: CDR1 SGHAT and CDR2 FQNNGV. The CDR3 is 11 amino acids. Trimming stripped 1 base from V and 11 bases from J, with 8 bases between. For the CDR3, the DNA is TGTGCCAGCAGCTTAGGACAGACGGCTTTCTTT. This codes for CASSLGQTAFF.

The rearrangement uses TRBV12-5 and TRBJ2-7, with TRBD2 identical over 12 bases. The trim removed 0 bases at V and 6 bases at J, leaving 6 bases unmatched. Per the germline V gene, CDR1 is LGHNT and CDR2 is FRNRAP. The CDR3 loop spans 16 amino acids. The CDR3 reads CASGLVLTSGSPEQYF. In nucleotides, the CDR3 is TGTGCTAGTGGTTTGGTATTGACTAGCGGGAGCCCCGAGCAGTACTTC.

The V gene is TRBV29-1, the J gene TRBJ1-1; maybe TRBD1 (6 bases). CDR1 is SQVTM, CDR2 ANQGSEA, per germline. CDR3 size: 13 residues. Trimming shortened V by 7 bases and J by 1 base, and 13 bases separated the two germline ends. DNA for the CDR3: TGCAGCGCCGTGAGGGGGACGAACACTGAAGCTTTCTTT. As protein: CSAVRGTNTEAFF. The whole variable domain, filled in from reference TRBV29-1 and TRBJ1-1, reads SAVISQKPSRDICQRGTSLTIQCQVDSQVTMMFWYRQQPGQSLTLIATANQGSEATYESGFVIDKFPISRPNLTFSTLTVSNMSPEDSSIYLCSAVRGTNTEAFFGQGTRLTVV.

The rearrangement joins TRBV5-1 to TRBJ1-1; D gene uncertain. This CDR3 spans 12 amino acids. In germline, CDR1 is SGHRS, CDR2 YFSETQ. V gave up 1 base and J gave up 7 bases, with 8 bases separating them. The CDR3 sequence is CASSLTMDEAFF. For the CDR3, the DNA is TGCGCCAGCAGCTTGACGATGGATGAAGCTTTCTTT.

The gene calls are TRBV6-2 or TRBV6-3 and TRBJ2-7; 7 nucleotides match TRBD1. Losses at the gene ends were 1 base for V and 4 bases for J; bases not matched to a gene: 10. The germline CDR1 and CDR2 sequences are MNHEY and SVGEGT. This CDR3 has 16 residues. Written as DNA, the CDR3 is TGTGCCAGCAGTTACTTAGGAGGCAGGGGGAAGTACGAGCAGTACTTC. Its protein is CASSYLGGRGKYEQYF.